This T cell receptor (beta chain) was recorded in a study of cytomegalovirus exposure and HLA in healthy donors. Study as a whole: About 85 million unique TCRs from HLA-typed donors were held in an early release of data. Overall study results and limits: TRBV6-2, TRBV6-3 and some other V segments were excluded as indistinguishable. The classifier, whose performance was assessed in both the original and validation cohorts, reportedly diagnosed cytomegalovirus status with high specificity and sensitivity.

V was cut by 5 bases and J by 4 bases, with 12 bases left in between. The germline gives CDR1 SGHDT, CDR2 YYEEEE. CDR3 length: 13 amino acids. In the PCR, 60 Vbeta and 13 Jbeta primers were used. The table came from immunoSEQ multiplex PCR; TCRdb's copy has only in-frame clones and leaves some out. The sample yields over 150,000 clones, more than 60% seen once. Of note for this clone: As yet, its antigen is unknown.

V usage is TRBV5-6 and J usage is TRBJ1-1; no clear D gene. The sequenced sample consisted of PBMCs. The receptor's source is a woman aged 40 to 55 in good health and CMV-seronegative. The CDR3 sequence is CASSLGGSTEAFF. As DNA, the CDR3 is TGTGCCAGCAGTCTAGGCGGATCCACTGAAGCTTTCTTT.